Presented here are 4 T cell receptor beta chains from one specimen sequenced in a study of T cell responses to AZD1222 COVID-19 vaccine. Assay used: immunoSEQ multiplex PCR; TCRdb lists only in-frame clones, some missing. Found here are some 120,000 clones, approximately 91% of them singletons; the top ten hold approximately 30%. The starting material was peripheral blood, obtained on day 0 of AZD1222 vaccination. The origin of the receptors is an adult in good health.

V is TRBV27 and J is TRBJ1-3; D gene uncertain. Germline CDR1 MNHEY, CDR2 SMNVEV (reference sequence). V lost 9 bases, J lost 3 bases, and 15 bases lay in between. The CDR3 length is 14 residues. CDR3 sequence (DNA): TGTGCCAGTATGGAGCGGGCTGGTGGAAACACCATATATTTT. This codes for CASMERAGGNTIYF.

J is TRBJ2-3 and V is TRBV6-6; possibly TRBD1 for D (6 bases). Germline V gives CDR1 MNHNY, CDR2 SVGAGI (reference sequence). V was clipped by 5 bases and J by 0 bases, with 9 bases between them. The CDR3 contains 14 residues. This CDR3 reads CASSLGQSTDTQYF. The CDR3, as DNA: TGTGCCAGCAGTCTAGGACAGAGCACAGATACGCAGTATTTT.

This clone was picked up a small number of times. The rearrangement joins TRBV19 to TRBJ1-5, with 8 positions matching TRBD1. CDR3 length: 16 amino acids. Unmatched junction bases numbered 5, after V lost 0 bases and J lost 4 bases. From germline, CDR1 is LNHDA and CDR2 SQIVND (reference sequence). In nucleotides, the CDR3 is TGTGCCAGTAGTATAGAAACAGGGGGTCGGAATCAGCCCCAGCATTTT. It specifies CASSIETGGRNQPQHF.

The chain uses TRBV6-5 and TRBJ1-1; D may be TRBD1 (6 bases). The CDR3 has 14 residues. V gave up 6 bases and J gave up 6 bases, with 17 bases separating them. The germline CDR1 and CDR2 sequences are MNHEY and SVGAGI. The CDR3 DNA reads TGTGCCAGCAGCCCGTCCGGGGGGGGCCCTGAAGCTTTCTTT. As protein: CASSPSGGGPEAFF.